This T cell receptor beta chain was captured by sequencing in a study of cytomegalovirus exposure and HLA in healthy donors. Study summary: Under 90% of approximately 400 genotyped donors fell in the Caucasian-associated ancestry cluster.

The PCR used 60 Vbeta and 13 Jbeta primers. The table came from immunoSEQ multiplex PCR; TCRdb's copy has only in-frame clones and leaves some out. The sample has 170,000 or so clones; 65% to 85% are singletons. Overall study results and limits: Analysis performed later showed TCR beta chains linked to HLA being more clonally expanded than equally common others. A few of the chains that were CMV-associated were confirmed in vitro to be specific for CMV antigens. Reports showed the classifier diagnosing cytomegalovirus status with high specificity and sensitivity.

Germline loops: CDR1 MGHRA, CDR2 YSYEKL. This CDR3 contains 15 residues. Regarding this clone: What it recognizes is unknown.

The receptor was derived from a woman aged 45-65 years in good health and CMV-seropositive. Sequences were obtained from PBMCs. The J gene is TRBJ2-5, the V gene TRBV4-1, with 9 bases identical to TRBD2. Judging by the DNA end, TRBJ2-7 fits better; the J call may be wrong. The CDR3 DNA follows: TGCGCCAGCAGCCAAGTGACTAGCGGTGCCTACGAGCAGTACTTC. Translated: CASSQVTSGAYEQYF.